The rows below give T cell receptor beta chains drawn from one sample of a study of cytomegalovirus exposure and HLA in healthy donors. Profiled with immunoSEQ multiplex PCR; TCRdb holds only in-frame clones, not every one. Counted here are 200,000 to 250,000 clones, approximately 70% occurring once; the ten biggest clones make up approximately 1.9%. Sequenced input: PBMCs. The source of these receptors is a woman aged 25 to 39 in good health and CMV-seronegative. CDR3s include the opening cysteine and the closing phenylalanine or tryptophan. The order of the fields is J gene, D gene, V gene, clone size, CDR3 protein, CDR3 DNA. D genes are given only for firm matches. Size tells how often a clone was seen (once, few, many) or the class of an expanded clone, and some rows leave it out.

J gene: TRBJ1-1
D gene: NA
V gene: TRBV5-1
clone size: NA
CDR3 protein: CASSLVLGTGFTEAFF
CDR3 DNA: TGCGCCAGCAGCTTGGTCCTCGGCACAGGGTTCACTGAAGCTTTCTTT

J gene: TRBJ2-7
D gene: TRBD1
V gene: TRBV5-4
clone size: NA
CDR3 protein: CASSSGTAAYEQYF
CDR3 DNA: TGTGCCAGCAGCTCCGGGACAGCAGCCTACGAGCAGTACTTC

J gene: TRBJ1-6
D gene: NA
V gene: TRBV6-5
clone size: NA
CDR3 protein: CASSYGAGNSPLHF
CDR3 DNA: TGTGCCAGCAGTTATGGGGCAGGGAATTCACCCCTCCACTTT

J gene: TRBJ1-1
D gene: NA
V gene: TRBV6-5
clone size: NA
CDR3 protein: CASSRSTGFTTEAFF
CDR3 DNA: TGTGCCAGCAGCCGGAGTACAGGGTTTACCACTGAAGCTTTCTTT

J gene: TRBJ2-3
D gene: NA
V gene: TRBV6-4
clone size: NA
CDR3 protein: CASSDSQGGTDTQYF
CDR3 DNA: TGTGCCAGCAGTGACTCACAGGGGGGGACAGATACGCAGTATTTT

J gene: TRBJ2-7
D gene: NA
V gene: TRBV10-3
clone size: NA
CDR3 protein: CAISESRAAFPPVF
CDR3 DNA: TGTGCCATCAGTGAGTCGAGGGCTGCCTTTCCGCCCGTCTTC

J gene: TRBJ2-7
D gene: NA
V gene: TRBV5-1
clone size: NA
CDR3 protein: CASSLTGGAYEQYF
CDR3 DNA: TGCGCCAGCAGCTTGACAGGGGGGGCCTACGAGCAGTACTTC

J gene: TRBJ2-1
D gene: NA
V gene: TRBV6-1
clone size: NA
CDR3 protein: CASTRAGDEQFF
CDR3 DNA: TGTGCCAGCACCAGAGCGGGCGATGAGCAGTTCTTC

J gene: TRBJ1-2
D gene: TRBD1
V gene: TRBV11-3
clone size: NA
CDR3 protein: CASSLSVSQGNYGYTF
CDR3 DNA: TGTGCCAGCAGCTTAAGTGTCTCACAGGGGAACTATGGCTACACCTTC

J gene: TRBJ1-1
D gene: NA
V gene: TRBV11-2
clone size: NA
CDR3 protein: CASSLDYSTEAFF
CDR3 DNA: TGTGCCAGCAGCTTAGATTATAGCACTGAAGCTTTCTTT

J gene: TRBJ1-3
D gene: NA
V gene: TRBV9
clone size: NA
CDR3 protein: CASSGGGLGNTIYF
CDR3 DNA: TGTGCCAGCAGCGGGGGGGGGCTTGGAAACACCATATATTTT

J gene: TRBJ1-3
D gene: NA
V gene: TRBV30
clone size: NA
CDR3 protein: CAWSVGSSGNTIYF
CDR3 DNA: TGTGCCTGGAGTGTAGGGAGCTCTGGAAACACCATATATTTT

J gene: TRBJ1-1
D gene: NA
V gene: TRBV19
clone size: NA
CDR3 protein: CASSMGWGDVNTEAFF
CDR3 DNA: TGTGCCAGTAGTATGGGGTGGGGGGACGTGAACACTGAAGCTTTCTTT

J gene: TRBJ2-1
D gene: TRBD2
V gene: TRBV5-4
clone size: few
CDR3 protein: CASSSGGGNEQFF
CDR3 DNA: TGTGCCAGCAGCTCGGGGGGAGGCAATGAGCAGTTCTTC

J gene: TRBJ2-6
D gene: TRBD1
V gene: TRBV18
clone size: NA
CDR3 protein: CASSQSGQGSSGANVLTF
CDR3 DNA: TGTGCCAGCTCGCAGTCGGGACAGGGTTCTTCTGGGGCCAACGTCCTGACTTTC

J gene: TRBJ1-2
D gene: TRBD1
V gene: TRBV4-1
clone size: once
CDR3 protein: CASSETGTGGSGYTF
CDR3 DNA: TGCGCCAGCAGCGAAACCGGGACAGGGGGATCTGGCTACACCTTC

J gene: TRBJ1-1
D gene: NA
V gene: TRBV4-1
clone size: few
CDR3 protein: CASSQGESAGFTEAFF
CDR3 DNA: TGCGCCAGCAGCCAAGGTGAATCAGCAGGGTTCACTGAAGCTTTCTTT

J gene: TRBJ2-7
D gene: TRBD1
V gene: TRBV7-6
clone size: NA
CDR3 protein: CASSRQGANEQYF
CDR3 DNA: TGTGCCAGCAGCAGACAGGGGGCGAACGAGCAGTACTTC

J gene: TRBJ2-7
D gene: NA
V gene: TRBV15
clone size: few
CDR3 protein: CDTSTRLNYEQYF
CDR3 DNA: TGTGACACCAGCACCCGTCTCAATTACGAGCAGTACTTC

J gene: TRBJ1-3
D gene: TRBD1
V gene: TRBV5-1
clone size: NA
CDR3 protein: CASSPDRGTIYF
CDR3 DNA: TGCGCCAGCAGCCCGGACAGGGGAACCATATATTTT

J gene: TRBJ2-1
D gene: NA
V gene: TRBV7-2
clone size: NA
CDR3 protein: CASSARLPPYNEQFF
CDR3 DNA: TGTGCCAGCAGCGCGAGACTACCACCCTACAATGAGCAGTTCTTC

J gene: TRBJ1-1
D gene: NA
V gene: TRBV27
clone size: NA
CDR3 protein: CASSLERNTEAFF
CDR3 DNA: TGTGCCAGCAGTTTAGAGAGGAACACTGAAGCTTTCTTT

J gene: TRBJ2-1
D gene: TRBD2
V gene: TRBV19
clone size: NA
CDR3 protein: CASSIPGLAAGEQFF
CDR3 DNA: TGTGCCAGTAGTATACCGGGACTAGCGGCGGGTGAGCAGTTCTTC

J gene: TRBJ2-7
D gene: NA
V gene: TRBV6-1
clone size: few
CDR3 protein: CASSEQTGFEQYF
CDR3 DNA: TGTGCCAGCAGTGAACAAACAGGGTTCGAGCAGTACTTC

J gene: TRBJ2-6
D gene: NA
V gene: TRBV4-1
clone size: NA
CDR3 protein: CASKTTSGNSGANVLTF
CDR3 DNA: TGCGCCAGCAAAACTACCTCGGGGAACTCTGGGGCCAACGTCCTGACTTTC

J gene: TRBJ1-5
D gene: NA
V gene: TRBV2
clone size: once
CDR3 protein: CASSVQGSMSNQPQHF
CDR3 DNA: TGTGCCAGCAGTGTGCAGGGGTCGATGAGCAATCAGCCCCAGCATTTT

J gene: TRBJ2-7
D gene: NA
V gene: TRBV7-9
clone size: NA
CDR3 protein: CASSFAGTYEQYF
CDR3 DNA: TGTGCCAGCAGCTTCGCGGGAACCTACGAGCAGTACTTC

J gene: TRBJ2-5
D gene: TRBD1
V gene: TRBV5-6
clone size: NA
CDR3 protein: CASSATGGQETQYF
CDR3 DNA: TGTGCCAGCAGCGCGACAGGGGGCCAAGAGACCCAGTACTTC

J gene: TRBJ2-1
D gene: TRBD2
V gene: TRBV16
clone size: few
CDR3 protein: CASSPLSGRGNEQFF
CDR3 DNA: TGTGCCAGCAGCCCCCTTAGCGGGAGAGGCAATGAGCAGTTCTTC

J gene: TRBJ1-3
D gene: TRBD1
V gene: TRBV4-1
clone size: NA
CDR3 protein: CASSQALTAQGVYF
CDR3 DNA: TGCGCCAGCAGCCAAGCCCTCACCGCGCAGGGGGTGTATTTT

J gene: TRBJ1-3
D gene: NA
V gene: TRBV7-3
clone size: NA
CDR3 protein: CASSLTDANTIYF
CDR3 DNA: TGTGCCAGCAGCTTGACAGACGCGAACACCATATATTTT

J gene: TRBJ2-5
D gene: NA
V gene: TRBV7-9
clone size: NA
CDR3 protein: CASSFGGRETQYF
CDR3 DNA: TGTGCTAGCAGCTTCGGAGGGCGGGAGACCCAGTACTTC

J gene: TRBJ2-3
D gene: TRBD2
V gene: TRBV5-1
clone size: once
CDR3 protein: CASSLDGGRAGDTQYF
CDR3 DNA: TGCGCCAGCAGCTTGGATGGCGGGAGGGCAGGAGATACGCAGTATTTT

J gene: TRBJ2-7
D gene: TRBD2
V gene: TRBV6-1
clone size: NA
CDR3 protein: CASSGLAGVYAEQYF
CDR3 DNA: TGTGCCAGCAGTGGACTAGCGGGAGTATACGCCGAGCAGTACTTC

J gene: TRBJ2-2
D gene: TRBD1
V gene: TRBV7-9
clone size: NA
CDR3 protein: CASSRTGGNGELFF
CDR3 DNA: TGTGCCAGCAGCCGGACAGGGGGAAACGGGGAGCTGTTTTTT

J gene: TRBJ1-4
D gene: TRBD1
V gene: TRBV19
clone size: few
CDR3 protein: CASSLTGVEEKLFF
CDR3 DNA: TGTGCCAGTAGTCTGACAGGGGTTGAGGAAAAACTGTTTTTT

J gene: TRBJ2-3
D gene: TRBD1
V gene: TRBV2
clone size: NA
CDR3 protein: CASSTRQGATDTQYF
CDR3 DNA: TGTGCCAGCAGTACAAGACAGGGTGCAACAGATACGCAGTATTTT

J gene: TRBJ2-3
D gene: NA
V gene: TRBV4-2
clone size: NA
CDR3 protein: CASSQVTTDTQYF
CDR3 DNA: TGTGCCAGCAGCCAAGTTACTACAGATACGCAGTATTTT

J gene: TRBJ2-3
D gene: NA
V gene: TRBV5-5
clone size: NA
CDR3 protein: CASSLAGTATDTQYF
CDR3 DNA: TGTGCCAGCAGCTTGGCCGGCACAGCCACAGATACGCAGTATTTT